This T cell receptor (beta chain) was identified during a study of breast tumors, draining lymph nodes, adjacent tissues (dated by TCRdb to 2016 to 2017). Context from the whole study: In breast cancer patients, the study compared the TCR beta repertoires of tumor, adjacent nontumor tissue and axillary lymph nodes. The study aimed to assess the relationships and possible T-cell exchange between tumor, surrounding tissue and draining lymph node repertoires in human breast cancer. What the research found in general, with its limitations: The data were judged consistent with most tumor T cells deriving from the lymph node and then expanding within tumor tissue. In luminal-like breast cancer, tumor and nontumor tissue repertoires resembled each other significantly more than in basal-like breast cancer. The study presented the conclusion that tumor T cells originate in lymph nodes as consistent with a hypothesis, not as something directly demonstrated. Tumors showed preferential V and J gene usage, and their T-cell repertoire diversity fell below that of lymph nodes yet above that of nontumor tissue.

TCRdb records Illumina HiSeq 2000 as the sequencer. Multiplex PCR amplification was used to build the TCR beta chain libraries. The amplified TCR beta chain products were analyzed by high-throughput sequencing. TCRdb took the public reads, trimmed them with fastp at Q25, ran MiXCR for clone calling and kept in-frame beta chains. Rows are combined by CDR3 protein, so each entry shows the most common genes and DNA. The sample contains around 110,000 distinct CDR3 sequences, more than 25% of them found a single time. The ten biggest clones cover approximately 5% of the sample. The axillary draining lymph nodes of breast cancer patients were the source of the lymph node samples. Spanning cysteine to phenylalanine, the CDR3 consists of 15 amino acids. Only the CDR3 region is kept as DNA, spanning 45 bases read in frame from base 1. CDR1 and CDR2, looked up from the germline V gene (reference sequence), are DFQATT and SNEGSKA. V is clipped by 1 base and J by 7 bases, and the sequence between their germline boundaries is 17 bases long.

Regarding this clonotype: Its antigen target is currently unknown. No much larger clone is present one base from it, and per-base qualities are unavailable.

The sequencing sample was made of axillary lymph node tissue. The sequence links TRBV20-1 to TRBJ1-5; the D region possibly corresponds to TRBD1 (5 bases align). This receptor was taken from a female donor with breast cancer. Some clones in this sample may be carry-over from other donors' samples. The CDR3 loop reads CSARARQLLTQPQHF. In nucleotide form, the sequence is TGCAGTGCTAGAGCCCGACAGTTACTCACCCAGCCCCAGCATTTT.